A selection of T cell receptor beta chains follows, all from one sample in a study of follicular helper T cells after annual influenza vaccination. Some clones are missing from TCRdb's copy, which holds only in-frame ones; the method was immunoSEQ multiplex PCR. This table holds 11,000 to 15,000 clones, 84% found once. The sample consisted of CXCR5- memory CD4+ T cells sorted from blood, taken on the day of influenza vaccination. These TCRs come from an adult who received the influenza vaccine. CDR3s include the opening cysteine and the closing phenylalanine or tryptophan. A D gene is named only where the DNA matches it firmly. Some rows mark clone size as missing; the rest say once, few, many or name a class of expanded clone.

clone_size | cdr3_length | j_call | d_call | v_call | cdr3_aa | cdr3_nt
- | 16 | TRBJ2-5 | TRBD1 | TRBV28 | CASTRRGQGAGETQYF | TGTGCCAGCACCCGACGAGGACAGGGGGCGGGGGAGACCCAGTACTTC
- | 15 | TRBJ1-4 | TRBD1 | TRBV2 | CASSPDRGWNEKLFF | TGTGCCAGCAGTCCTGACAGGGGGTGGAATGAAAAACTGTTTTTT
few | 18 | TRBJ1-6 | - | TRBV28 | CASSLPPSKQGYNSPLHF | TGTGCCAGCAGTTTACCCCCCTCAAAACAGGGATATAATTCACCCCTCCACTTT
- | 14 | TRBJ2-5 | TRBD1 | TRBV29-1 | CSARFTGTGGTQYF | TGCAGCGCGCGGTTCACCGGGACAGGGGGGACCCAGTACTTC
once | 12 | TRBJ2-3 | - | TRBV5-4 | CASSLGADTQYF | TGTGCCAGCAGCTTGGGTGCAGATACGCAGTATTTT
- | 16 | TRBJ2-3 | TRBD2 | TRBV5-8 | CASSLEQRGGTDTQYF | TGTGCCAGCAGCTTGGAACAGCGGGGGGGCACAGATACGCAGTATTTT
- | 13 | TRBJ2-7 | TRBD1 | TRBV19 | CASSVQGAYEQYF | TGTGCCAGTAGCGTTCAGGGGGCCTACGAGCAGTACTTC
- | 13 | TRBJ1-4 | - | TRBV2 | CASNRGAGEKLFF | TGTGCCAGCAATCGGGGGGCAGGCGAAAAACTGTTTTTT
- | 13 | TRBJ2-5 | - | TRBV18 | CASSPKVVETQYF | TGTGCCAGCTCACCCAAGGTCGTAGAGACCCAGTACTTC
- | 18 | TRBJ1-6 | - | TRBV7-6 | CASSLEGSSSSYNSPLHF | TGTGCCAGCAGCTTAGAAGGGAGTTCCAGCTCCTATAATTCACCCCTCCACTTT
- | 18 | TRBJ2-3 | TRBD2 | TRBV5-6 | CASSLGLAGGRGADTQYF | TGTGCCAGCAGCCTAGGACTAGCGGGGGGTCGGGGTGCAGATACGCAGTATTTT
- | 16 | TRBJ1-3 | - | TRBV7-6 | CASSRNWPASGNTIYF | TGTGCCAGCAGCCGAAATTGGCCAGCCTCTGGAAACACCATATATTTT
few | 13 | TRBJ1-5 | - | TRBV15 | CATSRDMGEPQHF | TGTGCCACCAGCAGAGACATGGGTGAGCCCCAGCATTTT
- | 12 | TRBJ2-7 | - | TRBV29-1 | CSVDTGSGEQYF | TGCAGCGTGGATACAGGGTCCGGCGAGCAGTACTTC
- | 11 | TRBJ1-1 | - | TRBV28 | CASKEQGQAFF | TGTGCCAGCAAGGAACAGGGCCAAGCTTTCTTT
- | 13 | TRBJ2-7 | - | TRBV6-1 | CASTPGPEYEQYF | TGTGCCAGCACCCCCGGGCCCGAGTACGAGCAGTACTTC
- | 13 | TRBJ2-3 | - | TRBV18 | CASSPPSSDTQYF | TGTGCCAGCTCACCACCATCTTCCGATACGCAGTATTTT
- | 15 | TRBJ2-2 | TRBD1 | TRBV6-6 | CASSSPDRGTGELFF | TGTGCCAGCAGCTCTCCCGACAGGGGTACCGGGGAGCTGTTTTTT
- | 19 | TRBJ2-7 | TRBD2 | TRBV5-7 | CASSCLDKSASGNSYEQYF | TGTGCCAGCAGCTGTCTCGATAAGTCGGCTAGCGGCAACTCCTACGAGCAGTACTTC
- | 14 | TRBJ2-5 | TRBD1 | TRBV2 | CASSPGQGQETQYF | TGTGCCAGCAGCCCCGGACAGGGGCAAGAGACCCAGTACTTC
- | 15 | TRBJ2-1 | TRBD1 | TRBV7-6 | CASSPRTGALHEQFF | TGTGCCAGCAGCCCCAGGACAGGGGCCCTCCATGAGCAGTTCTTC
- | 15 | TRBJ2-1 | - | TRBV19 | CASSNAGGLSNEQFF | TGTGCCAGTAGTAACGCCGGGGGTTTGAGCAATGAGCAGTTCTTC
- | 12 | TRBJ1-2 | - | TRBV6-1 | CASKDRPGGYTF | TGTGCCAGCAAGGACAGACCTGGGGGCTACACCTTC
- | 14 | TRBJ2-3 | TRBD1 | TRBV6-5 | CASRWTGVTDTQYF | TGTGCCAGCAGGTGGACAGGGGTCACAGATACGCAGTATTTT
- | 16 | TRBJ2-3 | TRBD2 | TRBV10-2 | CASSPGLAGSTDTQYF | TGCGCCAGTAGTCCGGGACTAGCGGGGAGCACAGATACGCAGTATTTT
few | 13 | TRBJ2-3 | - | TRBV5-1 | CASSLQGRDTQYF | TGCGCCAGCAGTTTACAGGGCAGGGATACGCAGTATTTT
- | 12 | TRBJ2-1 | TRBD1 | TRBV28 | CASSIATGAQFF | TGTGCCAGCAGTATCGCGACAGGGGCCCAGTTCTTC
- | 12 | TRBJ1-6 | - | TRBV5-1 | CASSPNESPLHF | TGCGCCAGCAGTCCTAACGAATCACCCCTCCACTTT
- | 16 | TRBJ1-6 | TRBD1 | TRBV7-3 | CASSKAGGFGNSPLHF | TGTGCCAGCAGCAAGGCAGGGGGCTTTGGTAATTCACCCCTCCACTTT